This passage covers 4 T cell receptor beta chains from one sample sequenced in a study of blood T cells in healthy people across ages. Together with a sample-barcoded 5' primer, a J-beta primer mix was included in a second PCR lasting about 7 to 12 cycles. One entry per CDR3 protein results from TCRdb running MiXCR on the 5' RACE reads. The repertoire includes about 780,000 distinct CDR3 sequences, roughly 24% of them detected once, and about 3% sits in the top ten. The same sample was also used in a study of T cells of mothers and their children.

Sequencing was carried out using blood. The receptors come from a boy under 18 in good health.

This clonotype was seen more than once but under ten times. The chain carries TRBV30 and TRBJ2-1; D possibly corresponds to TRBD1 (6 bases). The CDR3 spans 13 residues. Deletions cut 3 bases from V and 10 bases from J, with 16 bases between. Germline CDR1 GTSNPN, CDR2 SVGIG (reference sequence). Here the CDR3 reads CAWRRLTQGEQFF. CDR3 DNA sequence: TGTGCCTGGAGACGGCTGACCCAGGGGGAGCAGTTCTTC.

This clonotype showed up just a few times. The V call is TRBV28, the J call TRBJ1-4; possible D gene TRBD1, 6 bases. Trimming took off 5 bases at V and 7 bases at J, with 20 bases between the two ends. This CDR3 has 16 amino acids. CDR1 and CDR2 from the germline V gene are MDHEN and SYDVKM. For the CDR3, the DNA is TGTGCCAGCAGTCCGTCCTCGGGGGGCGCGGGTGAAAAACTGTTTTTT. Protein product: CASSPSSGGAGEKLFF.

This clonotype has just a few counts. The V gene is TRBV5-5, the J gene TRBJ2-3, with D uncertain. Germline CDR1 reads SGHKS; CDR2 reads YYEKEE (reference sequence). This CDR3 is built from 14 residues. The V end was cut by 6 bases, the J end by 6 bases, with 17 bases between. The CDR3 loop reads CASTTWRGRDTQYF. The CDR3 coding sequence is TGTGCCAGCACTACTTGGCGTGGTAGGGATACGCAGTATTTT.

This clonotype turned up a few times. The rearrangement uses TRBV4-2 and TRBJ2-1, with 9 bases that match TRBD2. Germline trimming cut 4 bases from V and 8 bases from J; bases unmatched to any gene: 12. CDR1 and CDR2 (germline): LGHNA, YNFKEQ. The CDR3 sequence is 16 residues long. The CDR3 here is CASSPPGTSSYDEQFF. CDR3 in DNA: TGTGCCAGCAGCCCTCCCGGGACTAGCAGTTACGATGAGCAGTTCTTC.